The T cell receptor (beta chain) described here comes from a study of technical replicates of blood from four donors. V lost 1 base and J 4 bases, leaving 10 bases between the germline ends. The CDR3 has 14 amino acids. Germline CDR1 and CDR2: SGHTA and FQGNSA. Assay used: immunoSEQ multiplex PCR; TCRdb lists only in-frame clones, some missing. The sample records nearly 70,000 clones, 92% being singletons. The sequenced sample consisted of T cells isolated from PBMCs. The sequence came from a human donor in good health. V gene TRBV7-2 combines with J gene TRBJ1-2; D remains ambiguous. CDR3 region: CASSLDILSYGYTF. The CDR3 bases are TGTGCCAGCAGCTTAGATATCCTTTCCTATGGCTACACCTTC.